This is a list of T cell receptor beta chains from one sample in a study of cytomegalovirus exposure and HLA in healthy donors. Some clones are missing from TCRdb's copy, which holds only in-frame ones; the method was immunoSEQ multiplex PCR. This table holds about 170,000 clones, roughly 78% found once. The source material was PBMCs. The receptor source for this set is a woman between 45 and 60 years old in good health and CMV-seropositive. CDR3s include the opening cysteine and the closing phenylalanine or tryptophan. Fields, in order: D gene, J gene, clone size, V gene, CDR3 protein, CDR3 DNA. The D gene is left open where the match is weak. A clone size is listed for some rows: how often the clone was seen (once, few, many), or a class if it is expanded.

D: NA
J: TRBJ1-5
size: NA
V: TRBV7-9
CDR3: CASSLQGQPQHF
DNA: TGTGCCAGCAGCTTACAGGGACAGCCCCAGCATTTT

D: NA
J: TRBJ2-7
size: NA
V: TRBV6-5
CDR3: CASRAGKNEQYF
DNA: TGTGCCAGCAGGGCAGGGAAAAACGAGCAGTACTTC

D: NA
J: TRBJ2-5
size: NA
V: TRBV7-7
CDR3: CASSPQTSQETQYF
DNA: TGTGCTAGCAGCCCCCAGACTAGCCAAGAGACCCAGTACTTC

D: NA
J: TRBJ1-6
size: NA
V: TRBV30
CDR3: CAWSVNTLNSPLHF
DNA: TGTGCCTGGAGTGTAAACACCCTTAATTCACCCCTCCACTTT

D: TRBD1
J: TRBJ1-1
size: NA
V: TRBV5-1
CDR3: CASTFTGADTEAFF
DNA: TGCGCCAGCACATTCACAGGGGCGGACACTGAAGCTTTCTTT

D: NA
J: TRBJ1-1
size: NA
V: TRBV7-3
CDR3: CASSLKRQGTEAFF
DNA: TGTGCCAGCAGCCTAAAGAGGCAGGGCACTGAAGCTTTCTTT

D: NA
J: TRBJ1-2
size: NA
V: TRBV6-5
CDR3: CASSYGGNYGYTF
DNA: TGTGCCAGCAGTTACGGGGGCAACTATGGCTACACCTTC

D: TRBD1
J: TRBJ2-1
size: NA
V: TRBV6-6
CDR3: CASTRQGRSSYNEQFF
DNA: TGTGCCAGCACAAGACAGGGAAGGAGCTCCTACAATGAGCAGTTCTTC

D: NA
J: TRBJ2-1
size: NA
V: TRBV5-1
CDR3: CASSSLKGAYNEQFF
DNA: TGCGCCAGCAGCTCACTAAAAGGCGCGTACAATGAGCAGTTCTTC

D: TRBD1
J: TRBJ1-1
size: NA
V: TRBV19
CDR3: CASRGTGAPNTEAFF
DNA: TGTGCCAGTCGGGGAACAGGGGCCCCGAACACTGAAGCTTTCTTT

D: TRBD1
J: TRBJ1-6
size: NA
V: TRBV2
CDR3: CASSRTGTGGLYNSPLHF
DNA: TGTGCCAGCAGTCGAACTGGGACAGGGGGCTTATATAATTCACCCCTCCACTTT

D: TRBD2
J: TRBJ2-1
size: NA
V: TRBV7-8
CDR3: CASEGLAGGEQFF
DNA: TGTGCCAGTGAGGGACTAGCGGGGGGGGAGCAGTTCTTC

D: TRBD1
J: TRBJ1-2
size: NA
V: TRBV6-1
CDR3: CASSERGVQGVSYGYTF
DNA: TGTGCCAGCAGTGAGCGGGGAGTGCAGGGGGTAAGCTATGGCTACACCTTC

D: TRBD1
J: TRBJ1-6
size: NA
V: TRBV10-3
CDR3: CAISGSGQGYNSPLHF
DNA: TGTGCCATCAGTGGGTCGGGACAGGGATACAATTCACCCCTCCACTTT

D: TRBD2
J: TRBJ2-7
size: NA
V: TRBV6-6
CDR3: CASTPSGITYEQYF
DNA: TGTGCCAGCACCCCTAGCGGGATTACCTACGAGCAGTACTTC

D: NA
J: TRBJ1-5
size: NA
V: TRBV25-1
CDR3: CASSDSGDNGPQHF
DNA: TGTGCCAGCAGTGATTCAGGGGACAATGGGCCCCAGCATTTT

D: NA
J: TRBJ2-3
size: NA
V: TRBV15
CDR3: CATSRTRTGPSRGLPSTDTQYF
DNA: TGTGCCACCAGCAGAACCCGGACAGGGCCCTCGCGGGGGCTACCTAGCACAGATACGCAGTATTTT

D: NA
J: TRBJ1-6
size: NA
V: TRBV23-1
CDR3: CASSQREPYNSPLHF
DNA: TGCGCCAGCAGTCAAAGGGAGCCTTATAATTCACCCCTCCACTTT

D: NA
J: TRBJ2-3
size: NA
V: TRBV7-9
CDR3: CASSSAGTLGTDTQYF
DNA: TGTGCCAGCAGCTCGGCCGGGACACTTGGCACAGATACGCAGTATTTT

D: NA
J: TRBJ1-3
size: NA
V: TRBV5-1
CDR3: CASSFQSGAGPGNTIYF
DNA: TGCGCCAGCAGCTTCCAATCAGGGGCAGGGCCTGGAAACACCATATATTTT

D: TRBD1
J: TRBJ1-5
size: NA
V: TRBV27
CDR3: CASSVTTGARNQPQHF
DNA: TGTGCCAGCAGTGTCACGACAGGGGCGCGCAATCAGCCCCAGCATTTT

D: NA
J: TRBJ2-7
size: NA
V: TRBV14
CDR3: CASSHLRGYYEQYF
DNA: TGTGCCAGCAGCCACCTACGGGGTTACTACGAGCAGTACTTC

D: NA
J: TRBJ1-1
size: NA
V: TRBV4-1
CDR3: CASSQFYTEGTEAFF
DNA: TGCGCCAGCAGCCAGTTTTATACGGAGGGCACTGAAGCTTTCTTT

D: NA
J: TRBJ2-7
size: NA
V: TRBV11-2
CDR3: CASSFDNGLFYEQYF
DNA: TGTGCCAGCAGCTTCGATAACGGTTTGTTCTACGAGCAGTACTTC

D: NA
J: TRBJ2-2
size: NA
V: TRBV7-8
CDR3: CASSSSRLNTGELFF
DNA: TGTGCCAGCAGCTCATCGCGGCTGAACACCGGGGAGCTGTTTTTT

D: NA
J: TRBJ1-2
size: NA
V: TRBV6-6
CDR3: CASSYSTAAVGYTF
DNA: TGTGCCAGCAGTTACTCGACCGCAGCGGTGGGCTACACCTTC

D: NA
J: TRBJ2-3
size: NA
V: TRBV7-3
CDR3: CASSRTGGVDTQYF
DNA: TGTGCCAGCAGCCGAACGGGGGGCGTAGATACGCAGTATTTT

D: TRBD2
J: TRBJ2-2
size: NA
V: TRBV5-1
CDR3: CASSLAAGAGGFFTGELFF
DNA: TGCGCCAGCAGCTTGGCCGCGGGCGCGGGGGGTTTCTTCACCGGGGAGCTGTTTTTT

D: TRBD1
J: TRBJ1-2
size: NA
V: TRBV9
CDR3: CASARDRGYGYTF
DNA: TGTGCCAGCGCCCGGGACAGGGGCTATGGCTACACCTTC

D: TRBD1
J: TRBJ1-1
size: NA
V: TRBV7-9
CDR3: CASSPLQGGTEAFF
DNA: TGTGCCAGCAGCCCTCTACAGGGGGGCACTGAAGCTTTCTTT

D: NA
J: TRBJ2-3
size: NA
V: TRBV5-1
CDR3: CASSLDRSTDTQYF
DNA: TGCGCCAGCAGCTTGGACAGGAGCACAGATACGCAGTATTTT

D: TRBD1
J: TRBJ1-2
size: NA
V: TRBV6-1
CDR3: CASGGQGELSGYTF
DNA: TGTGCCAGCGGCGGGCAGGGGGAACTGAGTGGCTACACCTTC

D: NA
J: TRBJ2-6
size: NA
V: TRBV5-3
CDR3: CARSLVRSGANVLTF
DNA: TGTGCCAGAAGCTTGGTTCGCTCTGGGGCCAACGTCCTGACTTTC

D: NA
J: TRBJ2-2
size: NA
V: TRBV11-2
CDR3: CAIPPLRAGGELFF
DNA: TGTGCCATACCCCCGTTAAGGGCGGGCGGGGAGCTGTTTTTT

D: NA
J: TRBJ1-2
size: NA
V: TRBV6-1
CDR3: CASRRGAEDYGYTF
DNA: TGTGCCAGCAGGCGGGGGGCAGAAGACTATGGCTACACCTTC

D: TRBD1
J: TRBJ1-3
size: NA
V: TRBV11-2
CDR3: CASSLEDRVAGNTIYF
DNA: TGTGCCAGCAGCTTAGAAGACAGGGTTGCTGGAAACACCATATATTTT

D: TRBD2
J: TRBJ2-3
size: NA
V: TRBV10-3
CDR3: CAISGWGGGSTDTQYF
DNA: TGTGCCATCAGTGGGTGGGGCGGGGGGAGCACAGATACGCAGTATTTT

D: NA
J: TRBJ2-1
size: NA
V: TRBV29-1
CDR3: CSARVAPNNEQFF
DNA: TGCAGCGCCCGGGTCGCCCCTAACAATGAGCAGTTCTTC

D: NA
J: TRBJ1-2
size: once
V: TRBV6-1
CDR3: CASLLWAVAYGYTF
DNA: TGTGCCAGTCTCCTTTGGGCAGTCGCCTATGGCTACACCTTC

D: NA
J: TRBJ1-3
size: NA
V: TRBV18
CDR3: CASSPRNTIYF
DNA: TGTGCCAGCTCACCCAGAAACACCATATATTTT

D: TRBD1
J: TRBJ2-1
size: NA
V: TRBV29-1
CDR3: CSTGQENEQFF
DNA: TGCAGCACGGGACAGGAGAATGAGCAGTTCTTC

D: NA
J: TRBJ1-6
size: NA
V: TRBV12-5
CDR3: CASAVGGAESPLHF
DNA: TGTGCTAGTGCCGTCGGGGGGGCTGAGTCACCCCTCCACTTT

D: TRBD2
J: TRBJ2-3
size: NA
V: TRBV4-1
CDR3: CASSQDYTGGITDTQYF
DNA: TGCGCCAGCAGCCAAGATTATACGGGGGGGATCACAGATACGCAGTATTTT

D: TRBD1
J: TRBJ2-7
size: NA
V: TRBV2
CDR3: CASSEGPVVGQVYEQYF
DNA: TGTGCCAGCAGTGAAGGGCCTGTAGTGGGACAGGTCTATGAGCAGTACTTC

D: TRBD2
J: TRBJ2-6
size: once
V: TRBV9
CDR3: CASSPPGGIGANVLTF
DNA: TGTGCCAGCAGCCCCCCCGGGGGGATCGGGGCCAACGTCCTGACTTTC

D: TRBD2
J: TRBJ2-7
size: NA
V: TRBV13
CDR3: CASSPRIAGREKQYF
DNA: TGTGCCAGCAGCCCACGCATAGCAGGGAGGGAGAAGCAGTACTTC

D: NA
J: TRBJ1-1
size: NA
V: TRBV4-1
CDR3: CASSQDSGYRATEAFF
DNA: TGCGCCAGCAGCCAAGATTCAGGTTACAGGGCCACTGAAGCTTTCTTT

D: TRBD1
J: TRBJ1-2
size: NA
V: TRBV6-5
CDR3: CASSLGGQHYGYTF
DNA: TGTGCCAGCAGTTTAGGGGGACAGCACTATGGCTACACCTTC

D: NA
J: TRBJ1-5
size: NA
V: TRBV6-6
CDR3: CASSYRQQPQHF
DNA: TGTGCCAGCAGTTACAGACAACAGCCCCAGCATTTT

D: TRBD2
J: TRBJ2-4
size: NA
V: TRBV7-3
CDR3: CASSPLAGGGKNIQYF
DNA: TGTGCCAGCAGCCCTCTAGCGGGGGGTGGCAAAAACATTCAGTACTTC

D: NA
J: TRBJ2-2
size: NA
V: TRBV10-3
CDR3: CAISESDRNTGELFF
DNA: TGTGCCATCAGTGAATCCGACAGGAACACCGGGGAGCTGTTTTTT

D: TRBD1
J: TRBJ1-1
size: once
V: TRBV5-4
CDR3: CASSLVTGSTEAFF
DNA: TGTGCCAGCAGCTTGGTGACAGGGAGCACTGAAGCTTTCTTT

D: NA
J: TRBJ1-2
size: NA
V: TRBV27
CDR3: CASSFRGSYGYTF
DNA: TGTGCCAGCAGTTTTCGGGGTTCCTATGGCTACACCTTC

D: NA
J: TRBJ1-1
size: few
V: TRBV25-1
CDR3: CASSTNRDTEAFF
DNA: TGTGCCAGCAGTACCAACAGGGATACTGAAGCTTTCTTT

D: TRBD2
J: TRBJ2-7
size: few
V: TRBV5-1
CDR3: CASSLGLAGGRFSEQYF
DNA: TGCGCCAGCAGCTTGGGTCTAGCGGGGGGGCGGTTCTCCGAGCAGTACTTC